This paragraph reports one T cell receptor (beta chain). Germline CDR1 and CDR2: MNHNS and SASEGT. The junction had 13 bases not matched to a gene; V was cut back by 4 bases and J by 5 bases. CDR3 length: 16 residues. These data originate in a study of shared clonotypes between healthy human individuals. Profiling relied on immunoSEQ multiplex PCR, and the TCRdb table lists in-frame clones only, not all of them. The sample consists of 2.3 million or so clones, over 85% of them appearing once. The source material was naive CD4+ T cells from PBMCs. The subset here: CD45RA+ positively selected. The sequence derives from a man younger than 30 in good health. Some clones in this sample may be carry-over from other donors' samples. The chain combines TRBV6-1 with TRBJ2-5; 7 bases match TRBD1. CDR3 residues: CASSGRQGWRDETQYF. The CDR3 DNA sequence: TGTGCCAGCAGTGGCAGACAGGGATGGAGAGATGAGACCCAGTACTTC.